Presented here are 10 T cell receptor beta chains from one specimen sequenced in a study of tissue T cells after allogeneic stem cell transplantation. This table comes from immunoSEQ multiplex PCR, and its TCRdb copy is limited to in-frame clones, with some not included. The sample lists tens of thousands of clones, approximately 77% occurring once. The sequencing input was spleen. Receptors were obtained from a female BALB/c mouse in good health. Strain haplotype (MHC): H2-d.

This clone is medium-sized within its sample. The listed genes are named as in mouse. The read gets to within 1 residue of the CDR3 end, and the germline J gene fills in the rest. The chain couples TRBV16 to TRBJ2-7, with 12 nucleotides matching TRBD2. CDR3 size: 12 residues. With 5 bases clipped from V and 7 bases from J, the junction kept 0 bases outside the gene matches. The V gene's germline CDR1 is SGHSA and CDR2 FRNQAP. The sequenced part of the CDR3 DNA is TGTGCAAGCAGCGACTGGGGGGGCGAACAGTAC. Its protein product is CASSDWGGEQY. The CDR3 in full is CASSDWGGEQYF.

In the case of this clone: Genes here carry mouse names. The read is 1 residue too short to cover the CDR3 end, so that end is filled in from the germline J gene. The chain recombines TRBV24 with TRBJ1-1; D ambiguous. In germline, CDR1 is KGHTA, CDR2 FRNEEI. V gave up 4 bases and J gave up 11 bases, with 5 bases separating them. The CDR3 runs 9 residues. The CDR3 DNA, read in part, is TGTGCCAGCAGTCCCAGGGTCTTC. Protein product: CASSPRVF. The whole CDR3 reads CASSPRVFF.

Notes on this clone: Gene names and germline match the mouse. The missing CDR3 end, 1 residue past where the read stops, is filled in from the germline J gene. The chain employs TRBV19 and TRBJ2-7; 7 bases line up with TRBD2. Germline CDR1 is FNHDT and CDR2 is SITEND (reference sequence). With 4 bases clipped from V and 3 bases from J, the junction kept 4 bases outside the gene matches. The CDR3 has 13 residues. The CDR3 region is CASSQDWSYEQYF. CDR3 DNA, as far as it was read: TGTGCCAGCAGTCAGGACTGGAGCTATGAACAGTAC.

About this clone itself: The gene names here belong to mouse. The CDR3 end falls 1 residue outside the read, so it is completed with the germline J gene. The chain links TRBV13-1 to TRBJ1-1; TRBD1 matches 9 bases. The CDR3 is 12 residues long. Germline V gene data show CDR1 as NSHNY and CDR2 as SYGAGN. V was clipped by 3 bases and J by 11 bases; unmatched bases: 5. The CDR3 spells CASSGGDRVVFF. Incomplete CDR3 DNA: TGTGCCAGCAGTGGGGGGGACAGGGTTGTCTTC.

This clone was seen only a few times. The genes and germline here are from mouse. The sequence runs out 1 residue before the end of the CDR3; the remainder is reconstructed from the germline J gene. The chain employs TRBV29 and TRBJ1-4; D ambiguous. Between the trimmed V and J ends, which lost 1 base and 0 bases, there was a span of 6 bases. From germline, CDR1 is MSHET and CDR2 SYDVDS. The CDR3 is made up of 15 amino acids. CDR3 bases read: TGTGCTAGCAGTTTATACGGATTTTCCAACGAAAGATTATTT. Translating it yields CASSLYGFSNERLF. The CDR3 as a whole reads CASSLYGFSNERLFF.

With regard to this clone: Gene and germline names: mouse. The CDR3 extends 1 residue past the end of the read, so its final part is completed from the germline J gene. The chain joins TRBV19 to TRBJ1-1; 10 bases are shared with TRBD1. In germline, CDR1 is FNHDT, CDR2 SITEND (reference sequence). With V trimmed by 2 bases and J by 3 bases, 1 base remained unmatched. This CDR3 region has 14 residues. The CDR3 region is CASSIGTGDTEVFF. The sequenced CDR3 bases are TGTGCCAGCAGTATTGGGACAGGGGACACAGAAGTCTTC.

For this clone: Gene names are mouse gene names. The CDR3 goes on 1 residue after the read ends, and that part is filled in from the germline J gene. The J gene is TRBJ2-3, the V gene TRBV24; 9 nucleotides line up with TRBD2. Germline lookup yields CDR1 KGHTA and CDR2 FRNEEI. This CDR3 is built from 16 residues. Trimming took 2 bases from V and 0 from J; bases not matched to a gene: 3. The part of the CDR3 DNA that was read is TGTGCCAGCAGTCTGGGACTGGGGTCTAGTGCAGAAACGCTGTAT. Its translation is CASSLGLGSSAETLY. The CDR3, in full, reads CASSLGLGSSAETLYF.

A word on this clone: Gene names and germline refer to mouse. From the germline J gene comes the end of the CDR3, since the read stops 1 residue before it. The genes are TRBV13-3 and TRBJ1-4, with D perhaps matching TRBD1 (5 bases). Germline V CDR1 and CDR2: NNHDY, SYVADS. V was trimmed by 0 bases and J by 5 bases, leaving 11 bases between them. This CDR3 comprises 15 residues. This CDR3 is CASSDARTKNERLFF. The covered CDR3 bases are TGTGCCAGCAGTGATGCCCGGACAAAAAACGAAAGATTATTT.

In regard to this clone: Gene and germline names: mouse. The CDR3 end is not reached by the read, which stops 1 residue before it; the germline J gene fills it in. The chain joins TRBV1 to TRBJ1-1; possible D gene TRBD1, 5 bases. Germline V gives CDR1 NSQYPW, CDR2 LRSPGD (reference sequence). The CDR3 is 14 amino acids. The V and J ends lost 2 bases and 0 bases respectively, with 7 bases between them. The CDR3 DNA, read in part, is TGCACCTGCAGTGCATGGACAACAAACACAGAAGTCTTC. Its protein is CTCSAWTTNTEVF. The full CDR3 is CTCSAWTTNTEVFF.

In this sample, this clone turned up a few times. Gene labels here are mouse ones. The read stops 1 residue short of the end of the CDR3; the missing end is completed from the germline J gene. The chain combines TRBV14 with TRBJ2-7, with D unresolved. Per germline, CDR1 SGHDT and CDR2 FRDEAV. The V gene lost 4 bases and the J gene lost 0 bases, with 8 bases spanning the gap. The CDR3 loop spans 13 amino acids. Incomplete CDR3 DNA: TGTGCCAGCAGTCATCAAAGCTCCTATGAACAGTAC. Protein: CASSHQSSYEQY. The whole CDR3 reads CASSHQSSYEQYF.